A single sample is the source of the 7 T cell receptor beta chains below, sequenced in a study of a mutant IDH1 vaccine in newly diagnosed glioma. Time point given: week 23, last vaccination. Mutant IDH1 20-mer peptide, at 300 ug, made up each vaccine dose, with topical imiquimod. Clones were sequenced by immunoSEQ multiplex PCR, and TCRdb holds only the in-frame ones, with some missing. The sample has over 45,000 clones, about 80% seen once. The antigens these receptors bind are not known. Sequenced material: PBMCs, taken from a glioma patient whose treatment included an IDH1 peptide vaccine. The receptors shown here come from a man aged 35-49 years with glioma.

This clone was picked up a small number of times. The chain uses TRBV18 and TRBJ1-1, with D perhaps matching TRBD1 (6 bases). CDR1 KGHSH and CDR2 LQKENI come from the germline V gene. V was cut by 0 bases and J by 7 bases, with 6 bases left in between. This CDR3 contains 12 residues. The chain's CDR3 is CASSPPTGEAFF. CDR3 sequence (DNA): TGTGCCAGCTCACCACCGACAGGTGAAGCTTTCTTT.

CDR3 amino acids: CASRDRASEQYF. The DNA for the CDR3 is TGTGCCAGCAGGGACAGGGCCAGCGAGCAGTACTTC. The rearrangement links TRBV6-5 to TRBJ2-7, with 8 bases identical to TRBD1. V dropped 6 bases and J dropped 6; count of bases not matched to a gene: 4. The length of the CDR3 is 12 residues. Per the germline V gene, CDR1 is MNHEY and CDR2 is SVGAGI.

V usage is TRBV19 and J usage is TRBJ1-3, with TRBD1 matching over 8 bases. The CDR3 length is 14 residues. Germline V gene data show CDR1 as LNHDA and CDR2 as SQIVND (reference sequence). V lost 10 bases and J lost 8; bases outside the gene matches: 13. CDR3 amino acids: CATTNRGAVDTIYF. CDR3 DNA: TGTGCCACCACGAACAGGGGGGCGGTGGACACCATATATTTT. The variable domain in full, completed from reference TRBV19 and TRBJ1-3, reads DGGITQSPKYLFRKEGQNVTLSCEQNLNHDAMYWYRQDPGQGLRLIYYSQIVNDFQKGDIAEGYSVSREKKESFPLTVTSAQKNPTAFYLCATTNRGAVDTIYFGEGSWLTVV.

The genes are TRBV6-6 and TRBJ2-1, with a weak D call TRBD2 (6 bases). The CDR3 spans 12 residues. Trimming took off 5 bases at V and 7 bases at J, with 9 bases between the two ends. CDR1 MNHNY and CDR2 SVGAGI come from the germline V gene (reference sequence). CDR3 in DNA: TGTGCCAGCAGTGGAGGAGGGAATGAGCAGTTCTTC. Its protein is CASSGGGNEQFF.

V usage is TRBV6-5 and J usage is TRBJ1-5; 10 nucleotides agree with TRBD1. Germline CDR1 reads MNHEY; CDR2 reads SVGAGI. With V trimmed by 5 bases and J by 2 bases, 3 bases remained unmatched. The CDR3 is 15 amino acids. Here the CDR3 reads CASSTGTGGNQPQHF. The CDR3 DNA reads TGTGCCAGCAGTACCGGGACAGGGGGCAATCAGCCCCAGCATTTT.

The chain joins TRBV5-1 to TRBJ2-7, with 11 positions matching TRBD1. The CDR3 is 16 amino acids. Trimming took 0 bases from V and 4 from J; bases not matched to a gene: 6. The V gene's germline CDR1 is SGHRS and CDR2 YFSETQ. The CDR3 DNA sequence: TGCGCCAGCAGCTTGGCCCGGACAGGGGGCAAGTACGAGCAGTACTTC. Its protein is CASSLARTGGKYEQYF. The full variable domain, in which reference TRBV5-1 and TRBJ2-7 provide the parts outside the CDR3, is KAGVTQTPRYLIKTRGQQVTLSCSPISGHRSVSWYQQTPGQGLQFLFEYFSETQRNKGNFPGRFSGRQFSNSRSEMNVSTLELGDSALYLCASSLARTGGKYEQYFGPGTRLTVT.

The V gene is TRBV10-2, the J gene TRBJ2-7; D is undetermined. This CDR3 spans 11 amino acids. Germline V gene sequence: CDR1 WSHSY, CDR2 SAAADI. Deletions cut 6 bases from V and 4 bases from J, with 7 bases between. CDR3 sequence reads: CASSQGYEQYF. The CDR3 DNA sequence: TGCGCCAGCAGCCAAGGTTACGAGCAGTACTTC.